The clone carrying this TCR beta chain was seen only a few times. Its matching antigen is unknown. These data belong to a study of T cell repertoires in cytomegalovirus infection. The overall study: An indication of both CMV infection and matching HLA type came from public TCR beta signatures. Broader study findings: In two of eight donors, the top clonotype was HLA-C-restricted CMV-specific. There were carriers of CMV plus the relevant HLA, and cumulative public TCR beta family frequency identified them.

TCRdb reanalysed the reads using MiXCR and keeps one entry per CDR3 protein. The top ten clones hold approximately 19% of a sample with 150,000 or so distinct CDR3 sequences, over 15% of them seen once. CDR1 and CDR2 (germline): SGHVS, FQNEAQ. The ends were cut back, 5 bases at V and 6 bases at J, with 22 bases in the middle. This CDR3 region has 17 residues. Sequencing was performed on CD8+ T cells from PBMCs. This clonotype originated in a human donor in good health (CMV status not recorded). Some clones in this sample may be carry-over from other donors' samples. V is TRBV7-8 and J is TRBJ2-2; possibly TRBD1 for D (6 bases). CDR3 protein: CASSTKDSSNKAGELFF. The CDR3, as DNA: TGTGCCAGCAGCACCAAGGACAGCAGCAATAAGGCCGGGGAGCTGTTTTTT.